This TCR beta chain stems from a study of blood T cells in healthy people across ages. PCR was performed a second time for 7 to 11 cycles using a sample-barcoded 5' primer and a J-beta primer mix. TCRdb independently ran MiXCR on the 5' RACE reads; one entry per CDR3 protein. Among 700,000 to 900,000 distinct CDR3 sequences listed, roughly 53% were seen once. Germline V lookup: CDR1 SGHAT, CDR2 FQNNGV. The CDR3 is 17 amino acids. After removal of 5 bases from V and 1 base from J, the junction contained 14 bases not matched to a gene. This chain joins TRBV11-2 and TRBJ2-7, with 7 bases that match TRBD1. Sequenced: blood. The receptor was isolated from a man of 80 years or more in good health. The CDR3 DNA is TGTGCCAGCAGCGTCGCTTGGACAGGCGCGGCGTCCTACGAGCAGTACTTC. As protein: CASSVAWTGAASYEQYF.